This T cell receptor beta chain was sequenced during a study of shared clonotypes between healthy human individuals. Study results and caveats: Deeper or shallower sequencing was expected to change how clonotypes are shared among donors.

TCRdb's copy holds only in-frame clones and misses some; the assay was immunoSEQ multiplex PCR. The table records 2 million to 3 million clones, roughly 93% of them present only once. With regard to this clone: The antigen is undetermined.

The CDR3 extends over 13 amino acids. The V end lost 2 bases, the J end lost 4 bases, and 6 bases lay between the germline ends. Germline V gives CDR1 MNHNY, CDR2 SVGAGI (reference sequence). This receptor was obtained from a man younger than 35 in good health. Some clones in this sample may be carry-over from other donors' samples. The source material was naive CD4+ T cells from PBMCs. The subset denotes: CD45RA+ positively selected. The chain employs TRBV6-6 and TRBJ2-1; D unresolved. CDR3 region: CASSYRLYNEQFF. The CDR3 DNA is TGTGCCAGCAGTTACAGACTGTACAATGAGCAGTTCTTC.